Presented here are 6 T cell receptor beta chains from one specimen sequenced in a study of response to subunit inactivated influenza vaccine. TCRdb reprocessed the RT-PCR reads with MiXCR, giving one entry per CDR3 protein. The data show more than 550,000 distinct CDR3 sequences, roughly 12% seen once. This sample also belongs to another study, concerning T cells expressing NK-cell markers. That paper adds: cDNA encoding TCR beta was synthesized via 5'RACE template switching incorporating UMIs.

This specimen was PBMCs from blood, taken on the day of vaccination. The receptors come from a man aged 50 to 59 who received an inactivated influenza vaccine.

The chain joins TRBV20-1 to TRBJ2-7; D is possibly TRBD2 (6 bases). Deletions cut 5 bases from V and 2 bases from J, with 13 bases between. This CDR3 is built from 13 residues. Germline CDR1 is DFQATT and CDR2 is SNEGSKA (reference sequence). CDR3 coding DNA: TGCAGTGCTGGGAGGCGGGGTACCTACGAGCAGTACTTC. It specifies CSAGRRGTYEQYF.

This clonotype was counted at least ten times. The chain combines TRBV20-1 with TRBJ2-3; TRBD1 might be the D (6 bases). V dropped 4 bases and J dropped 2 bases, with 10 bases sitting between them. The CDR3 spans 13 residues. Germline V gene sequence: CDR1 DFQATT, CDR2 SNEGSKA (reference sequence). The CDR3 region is CSANRDTTDTQYF. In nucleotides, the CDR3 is TGCAGTGCTAACCGGGACACCACAGATACGCAGTATTTT.

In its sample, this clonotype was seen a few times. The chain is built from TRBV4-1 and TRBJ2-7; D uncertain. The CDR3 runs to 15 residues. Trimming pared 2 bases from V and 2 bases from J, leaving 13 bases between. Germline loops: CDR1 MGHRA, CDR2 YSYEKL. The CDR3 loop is CASSQPTAETYEQYF. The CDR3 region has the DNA TGCGCCAGCAGCCAACCAACGGCAGAAACCTACGAGCAGTACTTC.

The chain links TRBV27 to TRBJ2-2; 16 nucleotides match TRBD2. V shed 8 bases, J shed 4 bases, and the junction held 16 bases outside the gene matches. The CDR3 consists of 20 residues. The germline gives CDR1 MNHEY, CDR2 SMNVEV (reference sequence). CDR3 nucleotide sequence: TGTGCCAGCGGCTCACCGCCGGGACTAGCGGGAGGGCACCGCACCGGGGAGCTGTTTTTT. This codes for CASGSPPGLAGGHRTGELFF.

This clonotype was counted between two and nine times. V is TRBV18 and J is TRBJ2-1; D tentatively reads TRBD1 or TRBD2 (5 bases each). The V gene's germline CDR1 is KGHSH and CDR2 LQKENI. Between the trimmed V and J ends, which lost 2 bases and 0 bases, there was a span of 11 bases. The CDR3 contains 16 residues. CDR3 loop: CASSPSRGASYNEQFF. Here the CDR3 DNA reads TGTGCCAGCTCACCATCAAGGGGAGCCTCCTACAATGAGCAGTTCTTC.

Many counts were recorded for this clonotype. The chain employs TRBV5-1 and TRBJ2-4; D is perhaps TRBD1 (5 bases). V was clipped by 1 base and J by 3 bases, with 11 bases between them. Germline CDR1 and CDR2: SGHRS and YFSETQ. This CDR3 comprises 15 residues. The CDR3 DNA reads TGCGCCAGCAGCTTGCAAGGGGCTGGCAAAAACATTCAGTACTTC. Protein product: CASSLQGAGKNIQYF.